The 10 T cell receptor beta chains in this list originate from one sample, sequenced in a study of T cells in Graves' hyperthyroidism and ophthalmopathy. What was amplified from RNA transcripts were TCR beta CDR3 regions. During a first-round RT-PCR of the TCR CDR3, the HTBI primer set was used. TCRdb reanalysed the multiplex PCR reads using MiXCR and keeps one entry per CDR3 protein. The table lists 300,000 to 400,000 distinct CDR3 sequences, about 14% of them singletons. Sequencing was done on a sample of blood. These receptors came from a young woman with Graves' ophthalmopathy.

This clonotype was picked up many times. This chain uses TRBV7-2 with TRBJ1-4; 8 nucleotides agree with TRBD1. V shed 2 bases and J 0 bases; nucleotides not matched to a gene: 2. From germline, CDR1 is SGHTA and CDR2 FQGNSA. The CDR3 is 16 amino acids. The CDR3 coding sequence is TGTGCCAGCAGCTTATGGGGACAGGCAACTAATGAAAAACTGTTTTTT. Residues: CASSLWGQATNEKLFF.

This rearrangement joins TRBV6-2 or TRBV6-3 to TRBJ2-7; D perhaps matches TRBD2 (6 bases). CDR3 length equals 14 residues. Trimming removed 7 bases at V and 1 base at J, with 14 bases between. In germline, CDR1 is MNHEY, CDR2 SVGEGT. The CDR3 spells CASIRDLLSYEQYF. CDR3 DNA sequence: TGTGCCAGCATCCGGGACTTACTTTCCTACGAGCAGTACTTC.

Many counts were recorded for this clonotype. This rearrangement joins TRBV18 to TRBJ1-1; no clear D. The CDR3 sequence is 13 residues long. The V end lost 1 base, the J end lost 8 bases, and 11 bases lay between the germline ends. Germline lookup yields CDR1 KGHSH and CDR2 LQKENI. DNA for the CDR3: TGTGCCAGCTCACCACGGACTTTAGGGGAAGCTTTCTTT. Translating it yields CASSPRTLGEAFF.

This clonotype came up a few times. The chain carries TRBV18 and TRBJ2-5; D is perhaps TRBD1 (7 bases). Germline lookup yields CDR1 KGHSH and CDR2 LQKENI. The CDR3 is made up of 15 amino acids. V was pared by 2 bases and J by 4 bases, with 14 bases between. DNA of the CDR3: TGTGCCAGCTCACCAAAAGGGACAGCGGGAGAGACCCAGTACTTC. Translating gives CASSPKGTAGETQYF.

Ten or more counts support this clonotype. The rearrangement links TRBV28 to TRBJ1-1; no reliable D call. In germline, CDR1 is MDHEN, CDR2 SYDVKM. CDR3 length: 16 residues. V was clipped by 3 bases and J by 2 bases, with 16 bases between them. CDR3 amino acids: CASSFPPPSGNTEAFF. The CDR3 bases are TGTGCCAGCAGTTTCCCCCCCCCGAGTGGAAACACTGAAGCTTTCTTT.

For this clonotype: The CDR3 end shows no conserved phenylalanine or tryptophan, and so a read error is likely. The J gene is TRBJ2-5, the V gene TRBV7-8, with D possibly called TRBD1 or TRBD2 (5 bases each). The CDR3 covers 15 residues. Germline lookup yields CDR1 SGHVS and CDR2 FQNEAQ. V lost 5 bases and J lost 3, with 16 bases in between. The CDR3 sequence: CASSPPYLGEETQYS. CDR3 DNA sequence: TGTGCCAGCAGCCCCCCTTATTTGGGGGAAGAGACCCAGTACTCC.

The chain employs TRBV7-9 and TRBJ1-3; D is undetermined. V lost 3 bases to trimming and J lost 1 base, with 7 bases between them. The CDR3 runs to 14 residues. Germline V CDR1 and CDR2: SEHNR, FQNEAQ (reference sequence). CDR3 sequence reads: CASSFSGSGNTIYF. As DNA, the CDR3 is TGTGCCAGCAGCTTTAGCGGGTCTGGAAACACCATATATTTT.

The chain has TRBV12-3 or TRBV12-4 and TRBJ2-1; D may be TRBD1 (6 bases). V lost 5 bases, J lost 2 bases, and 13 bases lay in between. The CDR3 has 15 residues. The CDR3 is CASSNRVGAYNEQFF. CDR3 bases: TGTGCCAGCAGTAACAGGGTAGGAGCCTACAATGAGCAGTTCTTC.

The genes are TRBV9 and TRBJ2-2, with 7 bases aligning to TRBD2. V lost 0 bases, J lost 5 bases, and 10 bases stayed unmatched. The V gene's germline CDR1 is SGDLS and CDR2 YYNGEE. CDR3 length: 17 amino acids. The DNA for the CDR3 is TGTGCCAGCAGCGTAGACGGTGCGGGGACTATTACCGGGGAGCTGTTTTTT. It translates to CASSVDGAGTITGELFF. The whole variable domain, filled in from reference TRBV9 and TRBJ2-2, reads DSGVTQTPKHLITATGQRVTLRCSPRSGDLSVYWYQQSLDQGLQFLIQYYNGEERAKGNILERFSAQQFPDLHSELNLSSLELGDSALYFCASSVDGAGTITGELFFGEGSRLTVL.

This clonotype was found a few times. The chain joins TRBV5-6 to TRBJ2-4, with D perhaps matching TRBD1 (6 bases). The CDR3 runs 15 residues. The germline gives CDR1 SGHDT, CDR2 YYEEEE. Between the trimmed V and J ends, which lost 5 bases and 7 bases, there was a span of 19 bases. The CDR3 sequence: CASRPGQFKNNIQYF. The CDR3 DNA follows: TGTGCCAGCAGACCAGGACAGTTCAAAAACAACATTCAGTACTTC.